The 22 T cell receptor beta chains listed next were all sequenced from one sample in a study of blood T cells in healthy people across ages. With a J-beta primer mix and a sample-barcoded 5' primer, a second PCR ran about 7 to 11 cycles. MiXCR, run by TCRdb on the 5' RACE reads, gives a single entry per CDR3 protein. The sample records some 370,000 distinct CDR3 sequences, more than 45% being singletons. The sequencing sample was made of blood. The receptor source for this set is a man in his fifties or sixties in good health.

The genes are TRBV18 and TRBJ2-7, with 7 positions matching TRBD1. The V and J ends lost 2 bases and 4 bases, in that order; junction bases with no gene match: 5. This CDR3 comprises 14 residues. CDR1 is KGHSH and CDR2 is LQKENI in the germline V gene. CDR3 DNA: TGTGCCAGCTCACCAAACAGGGGTGCGTACGAGCAGTACTTC. It encodes CASSPNRGAYEQYF. Supplemented by reference TRBV18 and TRBJ2-7, the full variable domain reads NAGVMQNPRHLVRRRGQEARLRCSPMKGHSHVYWYRQLPEEGLKFMVYLQKENIIDESGMPKERFSAEFPKEGPSILRIQQVVRGDSAAYFCASSPNRGAYEQYFGPGTRLTVT.

This clonotype was found a few times. This chain links TRBV29-1 with TRBJ2-7, with 13 positions matching TRBD2. The germline CDR1 and CDR2 sequences are SQVTM and ANQGSEA. Trimming took 8 bases from V and 2 from J; bases not matched to a gene: 6. The CDR3 length is 14 residues. The CDR3, as DNA: TGCAGCTTTACCGGGACTAGCGGGACCTACGAGCAGTACTTC. Its protein product is CSFTGTSGTYEQYF.

The gene calls are TRBV29-1 and TRBJ1-2; 10 nucleotides match TRBD1. Trimming took 5 bases from V and 0 from J; bases not matched to a gene: 6. The germline gives CDR1 SQVTM, CDR2 ANQGSEA. The CDR3 sequence is 15 residues long. In DNA, the CDR3 is TGCAGCGTTACCGGGACAGGGGCATCTAACTATGGCTACACCTTC. It codes for CSVTGTGASNYGYTF.

This chain links TRBV12-3 or TRBV12-4 with TRBJ2-7; D gene ambiguous. Trimming cost V 2 bases and J 3 bases, with 14 bases left between them. CDR3 length: 15 residues. CDR3 sequence: CASSLFRANIYEQYF. CDR3 bases: TGTGCCAGCAGTTTATTTCGGGCCAATATCTACGAGCAGTACTTC.

The chain's CDR3 is CASRREGTGEQFF. Here the CDR3 DNA reads TGTGCCAGCAGACGAGAGGGGACGGGTGAGCAGTTCTTC. The chain is built from TRBV6-6 and TRBJ2-1; D might be TRBD1 or TRBD2, each matching 5 bases. CDR1 and CDR2 from the germline V gene are MNHNY and SVGAGI (reference sequence). V was pared by 6 bases and J by 9 bases, with 15 bases between. The CDR3 contains 13 residues.

This clonotype was observed a handful of times. The rearrangement links TRBV20-1 to TRBJ1-1; TRBD1 is a possible D gene (6 bases). The CDR3 loop spans 13 amino acids. Per germline, CDR1 DFQATT and CDR2 SNEGSKA (reference sequence). V lost 8 bases to trimming and J lost 1 base, with 14 bases between them. The CDR3: CSKGGSRNTEAFF. The CDR3 coding sequence is TGCAGTAAGGGGGGATCCCGGAACACTGAAGCTTTCTTT.

This clonotype was seen a single time. The rearrangement links TRBV6-5 to TRBJ2-1; 9 bases are shared with TRBD1. The J segment lost 6 bases and the V segment lost 6 bases, leaving 6 bases of the junction unmatched. The germline gives CDR1 MNHEY, CDR2 SVGAGI. This CDR3 contains 14 residues. The CDR3, as DNA: TGTGCCAGCAGCCGGGACAGGGCCCTCAATGAGCAGTTCTTC. Amino acids: CASSRDRALNEQFF.

The chain links TRBV20-1 to TRBJ2-2, with TRBD2 matching over 12 bases. The CDR3 is 13 residues long. Germline V CDR1 and CDR2: DFQATT, SNEGSKA (reference sequence). V was clipped by 5 bases and J by 6 bases; unmatched bases: 1. This chain's CDR3 is CSARLAGAGELFF. CDR3 bases: TGCAGTGCTCGACTAGCGGGAGCCGGGGAGCTGTTTTTT.

The CDR3 coding sequence is TGCAGTGCATACCGGCCCGACAATCAGCCCCAGCATTTT. It codes for CSAYRPDNQPQHF. The V gene is TRBV20-1, the J gene TRBJ1-5; D gene uncertain. In germline, CDR1 is DFQATT, CDR2 SNEGSKA (reference sequence). Trimming took 6 bases from V and 3 from J, leaving 12 bases between them. The CDR3 is made up of 13 amino acids.

The rearrangement joins TRBV25-1 to TRBJ2-1; D tentatively fits TRBD1 or TRBD2 (5 bases each). V was trimmed by 3 bases and J by 4 bases, leaving 13 bases between them. The CDR3 totals 15 residues. CDR1 MGHDK and CDR2 SYGVNS come from the germline V gene. CDR3 coding DNA: TGTGCCAGCAGTGAGTCGGGGCCGCGATACAATGAGCAGTTCTTC. It specifies CASSESGPRYNEQFF.

This clonotype was counted a few times. The chain employs TRBV2 and TRBJ1-5, with TRBD1 matching over 7 bases. The CDR3 spans 13 residues. V trimming: 10 bases; J trimming: 3 bases; junction bases outside the gene matches: 6. Germline V CDR1 and CDR2: SNHLY, FYNNEI. The CDR3 nucleotides are TGTGCCATTACCGGGACAGACAATCAGCCCCAGCATTTT. Its protein is CAITGTDNQPQHF.

This sequence joins TRBV30 and TRBJ1-1; possible D gene TRBD1, 5 bases. V was shortened by 4 bases and J by 8 bases, with 17 bases between the two germline ends. CDR3 length: 13 residues. Germline V gene data show CDR1 as GTSNPN and CDR2 as SVGIG (reference sequence). The CDR3 loop reads CAWNHNVRGEAFF. CDR3 nucleotide sequence: TGTGCCTGGAACCATAACGTAAGGGGAGAAGCTTTCTTT.

This sequence joins TRBV30 and TRBJ1-2; perhaps TRBD1 as D (6 bases). Germline V gene lookup returns CDR1 GTSNPN and CDR2 SVGIG (reference sequence). The germline V and J ends were trimmed by 0 bases and 4 bases, with 9 bases remaining between them. CDR3 length: 13 residues. The CDR3 nucleotides are TGTGCCTGGAGTGTACTAGGGGGCTATGGCTACACCTTC. It translates to CAWSVLGGYGYTF.

The V call is TRBV20-1, the J call TRBJ1-4; D remains unclear. CDR1 DFQATT and CDR2 SNEGSKA come from the germline V gene (reference sequence). Trimming removed 0 bases at V and 8 bases at J, with 4 bases between. There are 11 residues in the CDR3. The CDR3 loop is CSAREVEKLFF. The CDR3 region has the DNA TGCAGTGCTAGAGAGGTCGAAAAACTGTTTTTT.

The rearrangement joins TRBV7-2 to TRBJ1-4; 8 nucleotides agree with TRBD1. Germline V lookup: CDR1 SGHTA, CDR2 FQGNSA. The CDR3 loop spans 15 amino acids. The V and J ends lost 6 bases and 4 bases, in that order; junction bases with no gene match: 7. In DNA, the CDR3 is TGTGCCAGCAGTCTGGACAGGGCAGTTAATGAAAAACTGTTTTTT. Translation: CASSLDRAVNEKLFF.

The CDR3 DNA follows: TGTGCCAGCGCCCGGGGGACATTCACAGATACGCAGTATTTT. This gives the protein CASARGTFTDTQYF. This chain connects TRBV12-3 or TRBV12-4 to TRBJ2-3; D may match TRBD1 or TRBD2 (6 bases each). The CDR3 totals 14 residues. V shed 8 bases and J shed 2 bases, with 14 bases lying between them.

A note on this clonotype: One junction end does not reproduce the germline sequence, and a read error may be involved. This chain links TRBV5-1 with TRBJ1-1; 10 positions agree with TRBD1. The CDR3 is made up of 17 amino acids. CDR1 and CDR2 from the germline V gene are SGHRS and YFSETQ. The CDR3 DNA reads as TGCGCCAGCAGCTTGAGACCCTTAGGACAGGGGGACACTGAAGATTTCTTT. Translating gives CASSLRPLGQGDTEDFF.

The chain joins TRBV18 to TRBJ1-4; D might be TRBD1 (5 bases). This CDR3 comprises 13 residues. V gave up 3 bases and J gave up 5 bases, with 7 bases separating them. Looked up from germline, CDR1 is KGHSH and CDR2 is LQKENI. The CDR3 bases are TGTGCCAGCTCACCGGGACTGAATGAAAAACTGTTTTTT. Protein: CASSPGLNEKLFF.

The V gene is TRBV7-2, the J gene TRBJ1-1; TRBD1 matches 7 bases. J gave up 7 bases and V 1 base, and 12 bases lay outside the gene matches. The CDR3 covers 16 residues. The V gene's germline CDR1 is SGHTA and CDR2 FQGNSA. The CDR3: CASSLGLTGASVEAFF. CDR3 bases: TGTGCCAGCAGCTTAGGGCTTACAGGGGCCTCCGTTGAAGCTTTCTTT.

V usage is TRBV5-1 and J usage is TRBJ2-7; maybe TRBD2 (6 bases). V was shortened by 2 bases and J by 5 bases, with 14 bases between the two germline ends. In germline, CDR1 is SGHRS, CDR2 YFSETQ. The CDR3 runs 14 residues. CDR3 region: CASSFSGQLHEQYF. The DNA of the CDR3 is TGCGCCAGCAGCTTTAGCGGTCAACTCCACGAGCAGTACTTC.

The V call is TRBV6-2 or TRBV6-3, the J call TRBJ1-1; 8 nucleotides align to TRBD1. CDR1 and CDR2 from the germline V gene are MNHEY and SVGEGT. With V trimmed by 8 bases and J by 1 base, 9 bases remained unmatched. This CDR3 is 15 amino acids long. The CDR3 reads CASFYAGGWNTEAFF. The CDR3 coding sequence is TGTGCCAGCTTCTACGCAGGGGGCTGGAACACTGAAGCTTTCTTT.

This clonotype showed up just once. A junction end diverges from the germline sequence, so it may reflect a read error. The chain has TRBV2 and TRBJ1-4; D is undetermined. The CDR3 has 14 amino acids. Germline values: CDR1 SNHLY, CDR2 FYNNEI. The chain's CDR3 is CASIRRKANERLFF. CDR3 nucleotides: TGTGCCAGCATAAGGAGGAAAGCTAATGAAAGACTGTTTTTT.